These T cell receptor beta chains were read from a single sample in a study of cytotoxic CD8 clonotypes in ibrutinib-treated CLL. Repertoires were generated with immunoSEQ multiplex PCR, while TCRdb's copy carries only in-frame clones and drops some. The sample lists 250,000 to 350,000 clones, approximately 79% seen once, with approximately 5.6% in the top ten. This specimen was PBMCs, taken at disease progression, from a patient treated with ibrutinib. Every receptor here comes from a human donor with chronic lymphocytic leukemia. CDR3s include the opening cysteine and the closing phenylalanine or tryptophan. D genes are given only for firm matches. Some rows have no size entry. The others give once, few or many, or a class for an expanded clone.

size: once
V: TRBV7-9
D: NA
J: TRBJ2-2
DNA: TGTGCCAGCAGCTGGCTAGAGACCGGGGAGCTGTTTTTT
CDR3: CASSWLETGELFF

size: few
V: TRBV4-1
D: NA
J: TRBJ2-2
DNA: TGCGCCAGCAGCCAAGATCGCAGGAACACCGGGGAGCTGTTTTTT
CDR3: CASSQDRRNTGELFF

size: NA
V: TRBV11-3
D: NA
J: TRBJ2-1
DNA: TGTGCCAGCAGCTTAATTTATGGGCAGAGCTCCTACAATGAGCAGTTCTTC
CDR3: CASSLIYGQSSYNEQFF

size: NA
V: TRBV5-1
D: NA
J: TRBJ2-7
DNA: TGCGCCAGCAGCCCGGAGACTAGTGGGTACGAGCAGTACTTC
CDR3: CASSPETSGYEQYF

size: NA
V: TRBV5-1
D: NA
J: TRBJ2-7
DNA: TGCGCCAGCAGCTTGGGGGGAAATTACTACGAGCAGTACTTC
CDR3: CASSLGGNYYEQYF

size: NA
V: TRBV4-1
D: NA
J: TRBJ2-2
DNA: TGCGCCAGCACCCTCAGGGACACCGGGGAGCTGTTTTTT
CDR3: CASTLRDTGELFF

size: NA
V: TRBV7-6
D: TRBD1
J: TRBJ2-5
DNA: TGTGCCAGCAGCTTAGGACAGGGGCAGGAGACCCAGTACTTC
CDR3: CASSLGQGQETQYF

size: NA
V: TRBV20-1
D: NA
J: TRBJ2-5
DNA: TGCAGTGCTAGAAAGTCCGAGACCCAGTACTTC
CDR3: CSARKSETQYF

size: NA
V: TRBV4-1
D: NA
J: TRBJ1-2
DNA: TGCGCCAGCAGCCAATGGGGGACCAGCCACTATGGCTACACCTTC
CDR3: CASSQWGTSHYGYTF

size: NA
V: TRBV6-5
D: NA
J: TRBJ2-1
DNA: TGTGCCAGCAGTTTCCATAGCGGAGCCAATGAGCAGTTCTTC
CDR3: CASSFHSGANEQFF

size: NA
V: TRBV28
D: NA
J: TRBJ1-5
DNA: TGTGCCAGCAGCTGGGAAAGGGGTCAGCCCCAGCATTTT
CDR3: CASSWERGQPQHF

size: NA
V: TRBV28
D: NA
J: TRBJ2-4
DNA: TGTGCCAGCACCCCCGGAACGGGTGCAGACATTCAGTACTTC
CDR3: CASTPGTGADIQYF

size: NA
V: TRBV13
D: TRBD1
J: TRBJ2-1
DNA: TGTGCCAGCAGCCCGACAGGGTTATATGAGCAGTTCTTC
CDR3: CASSPTGLYEQFF

size: NA
V: TRBV11-3
D: NA
J: TRBJ2-1
DNA: TGTGCCAGCAGCTTAGATGTCGATAATGAGCAGTTCTTC
CDR3: CASSLDVDNEQFF

size: NA
V: TRBV9
D: NA
J: TRBJ2-7
DNA: TGTGCCAGCAGCGTCCGGGACGGCCACTACGAGCAGTACTTC
CDR3: CASSVRDGHYEQYF

size: NA
V: TRBV7-6
D: TRBD2
J: TRBJ2-1
DNA: TGTGCCAGCAGCCAGGGGACTAGCAGTTACAATGAGCAGTTCTTC
CDR3: CASSQGTSSYNEQFF